The rows below give T cell receptor beta chains drawn from one sample of a study of control samples from healthy donors and cancer patients. Sequenced by immunoSEQ multiplex PCR; TCRdb stores in-frame clones only, minus some. Of 150,000 to 190,000 clones listed, 85% to 95% are singletons. The specimen sequenced was blood. These receptors all come from a man aged 50-59 years in good health. CDR3s include the opening cysteine and the closing phenylalanine or tryptophan. D genes are given only for firm matches. Clone size is shown for a subset of rows, as once, few, many or a class of expanded clone.

d_call j_call cdr3_length clone_size v_call cdr3_aa cdr3_nt
. TRBJ1-2 14 . TRBV7-9 CASSLTPGNYGYTF TGTGCCAGCAGCTTAACCCCTGGGAACTATGGCTACACCTTC
TRBD2 TRBJ2-1 15 . TRBV10-1 CASSSGTSGIAWQFF TGCGCCAGCAGCTCCGGGACTAGCGGGATCGCGTGGCAGTTCTTC
. TRBJ2-2 15 . TRBV11-2 CASSAPNRNTGELFF TGTGCCAGCAGCGCCCCAAACCGTAACACCGGGGAGCTGTTTTTT
. TRBJ2-1 13 . TRBV5-5 CASSFPGTNEQFF TGTGCCAGCAGTTTTCCGGGAACCAATGAGCAGTTCTTC
TRBD2 TRBJ2-3 15 . TRBV6-5 CASGTFSGRGDTQYF TGTGCCAGTGGGACATTTAGCGGGAGAGGAGATACGCAGTATTTT
. TRBJ1-4 14 few TRBV9 CASSVGTTNEKLFF TGTGCCAGCAGCGTGGGTACAACTAATGAAAAACTGTTTTTT
TRBD1 TRBJ1-1 15 . TRBV5-4 CASSFDRVTNTEAFF TGTGCCAGCAGCTTCGACAGGGTAACGAACACTGAAGCTTTCTTT
. TRBJ2-2 15 once TRBV18 CASSLGLTSTGELFF TGTGCCAGCTCACTGGGACTGACGAGCACCGGGGAGCTGTTTTTT
. TRBJ2-1 14 . TRBV28 CASSFAYGYNEQFF TGTGCCAGCAGTTTTGCCTACGGATACAATGAGCAGTTCTTC
TRBD2 TRBJ2-3 15 . TRBV7-8 CASSHPGRDTDTQYF TGTGCCAGCAGTCACCCCGGGAGGGATACAGATACGCAGTATTTT
. TRBJ1-4 15 . TRBV6-5 CASSRPRGVSEKLFF TGTGCCAGCAGCCGCCCCAGAGGAGTCAGTGAAAAACTGTTTTTT
. TRBJ2-6 13 . TRBV6-5 CAPGGAGANVLTF TGTGCCCCTGGGGGAGCTGGGGCCAACGTCCTGACTTTC
TRBD1 TRBJ2-5 14 . TRBV7-2 CASNRQGFGETQYF TGTGCCAGCAACCGACAGGGGTTTGGGGAGACCCAGTACTTC
TRBD2 TRBJ2-3 18 . TRBV27 CASTSTRASGYITDTQYF TGTGCCAGCACCTCCACCCGGGCTAGCGGATATATCACAGATACGCAGTATTTT
. TRBJ2-7 15 once TRBV11-2 CASMLSLTGAGEQYF TGTGCCAGCATGCTCTCCCTCACGGGAGCGGGCGAGCAGTACTTC
TRBD1 TRBJ2-1 14 . TRBV9 CASSGQGRDNEQFF TGTGCCAGCAGCGGACAGGGGCGGGACAATGAGCAGTTCTTC
TRBD1 TRBJ1-3 15 . TRBV9 CASSTQTGGGNTIYF TGTGCCAGCAGCACACAGACAGGGGGCGGAAACACCATATATTTT
TRBD2 TRBJ2-7 15 . TRBV2 CASSGLAGPTYEQYF TGTGCTAGCTCTGGGCTAGCGGGACCCACCTACGAGCAGTACTTC